The entry below gives a single TCR beta chain sequence along with its context. Then a second PCR, running roughly 7 to 11 cycles, was carried out with a sample-barcoded 5' primer and a J-beta primer mix. One entry per CDR3 protein, called by TCRdb with MiXCR from the 5' RACE reads. Of around 1,600,000 distinct CDR3 sequences detected, about 45% appear once; the ten largest clones hold roughly 3.7%. This record comes from a study of blood T cells in healthy people across ages. The V end lost 7 bases, the J end lost 3 bases, and 14 bases lay between the germline ends. The CDR3 sequence is 14 residues long. CDR1 and CDR2 (germline): LGHNT, FRNRAP.

The origin of this receptor is a young woman in good health. This chain joins TRBV12-5 and TRBJ2-3; perhaps TRBD2 as D (6 bases). The sequenced sample consisted of blood. The DNA for the CDR3 is TGTGCTAGTGAGGCGGGGTATAGTACAGATACGCAGTATTTT. Protein product: CASEAGYSTDTQYF. Variable domain in full (rest from reference TRBV12-5 and TRBJ2-3): DARVTQTPRHKVTEMGQEVTMRCQPILGHNTVFWYRQTMMQGLELLAYFRNRAPLDDSGMPKDRFSAEMPDATLATLKIQPSEPRDSAVYFCASEAGYSTDTQYFGPGTRLTVL.